This T cell receptor (beta chain) was captured in a study of T cell responses to AZD1222 COVID-19 vaccine. About the research overall: Pooling was applied to second doses at about 4 or about 12 weeks.

The CDR3 consists of 16 residues. In germline, CDR1 is LNHDA, CDR2 SQIVND (reference sequence). The V end was cut by 6 bases, the J end by 0 bases, with 15 bases between. Profiled with immunoSEQ multiplex PCR; TCRdb holds only in-frame clones, not every one. This table holds 250,000 or so clones, 90% to 95% found once. Material: peripheral blood, obtained on day 0 of AZD1222 vaccination. The chain carries TRBV19 and TRBJ1-5; D unclear. The source of this sequence is an adult in good health. As DNA, the CDR3 is TGTGCCAGTAGGAACCTCGCTGGTGTTAGCAATCAGCCCCAGCATTTT. Its protein product is CASRNLAGVSNQPQHF.